This T cell receptor (beta chain) was sequenced in a study of a mutant IDH1 vaccine in newly diagnosed glioma. On the study more broadly: The study gave patients eight vaccinations in weeks 1, 3, 5, 7, 11, 15, 19, 23. Sex distribution of treated patients was about 62% male and roughly 38% female; mean age was 40.4 years. Vaccines were first given 4-6 weeks after radiotherapy alone, or with temozolomide cycles.

Germline CDR1 reads SGHNT; CDR2 reads YENEEA. The CDR3 has 13 amino acids. Trimming at V came to 5 bases and at J to 2 bases, leaving 3 bases not matched to a gene. Assay used: immunoSEQ multiplex PCR; TCRdb lists only in-frame clones, some missing. The sample has just over 35,000 clones, around 80% seen once. The time point is: week 11, during vaccination. Alongside topical imiquimod, each dose of vaccine comprised 300 ug of mutant IDH1 20-mer peptide. Of note for this clone: Antigen specificity is unknown.

The J gene is TRBJ2-7, the V gene TRBV11-3, with 7 positions matching TRBD1. The sequence came from a woman younger than 45 with glioma. Some clones in this sample may be carry-over from other donors' samples. The specimen comprised peripheral blood mononuclear cells (PBMCs), sampled from a glioma patient whose treatment included an IDH1 peptide vaccine. CDR3 region: CASSPDRAYEQYF. The CDR3 coding sequence is TGTGCCAGCAGCCCCGACAGGGCCTACGAGCAGTACTTC. Variable domain in full (rest from reference TRBV11-3 and TRBJ2-7): EAGVVQSPRYKIIEKKQPVAFWCNPISGHNTLYWYLQNLGQGPELLIRYENEEAVDDSQLPKDRFSAERLKGVDSTLKIQPAELGDSAVYLCASSPDRAYEQYFGPGTRLTVT.